This T cell receptor beta chain was retrieved from a study of T cell responses to AZD1222 COVID-19 vaccine. Points from the study as a whole: Distributed over spike, vaccine-associated CD4 TCRs predominated at 160-218 and 743-854. Clonal diversity was possibly underestimated; the donors were predominantly white British and more often female.

As to this clone: Antigen specificity is unknown.

Sequenced by immunoSEQ multiplex PCR; TCRdb stores in-frame clones only, minus some. This repertoire shows some 170,000 clones, more than 80% found once; its top ten account for 2.6%. The specimen was peripheral blood, collected on day 0 of AZD1222 vaccination. The receptor was isolated from an adult in good health.

CDR3 sequence reads: CASSLAFEGTGAYEQYF. The CDR3 DNA is TGCGCCAGCAGCTTGGCTTTTGAGGGGACAGGGGCCTACGAGCAGTACTTC. V and J are TRBV5-1 and TRBJ2-7, with TRBD1 identical over 10 bases. This CDR3 has 17 residues. The junction had 8 bases not matched to a gene; V was cut back by 0 bases and J by 2 bases. Germline V lookup: CDR1 SGHRS, CDR2 YFSETQ.